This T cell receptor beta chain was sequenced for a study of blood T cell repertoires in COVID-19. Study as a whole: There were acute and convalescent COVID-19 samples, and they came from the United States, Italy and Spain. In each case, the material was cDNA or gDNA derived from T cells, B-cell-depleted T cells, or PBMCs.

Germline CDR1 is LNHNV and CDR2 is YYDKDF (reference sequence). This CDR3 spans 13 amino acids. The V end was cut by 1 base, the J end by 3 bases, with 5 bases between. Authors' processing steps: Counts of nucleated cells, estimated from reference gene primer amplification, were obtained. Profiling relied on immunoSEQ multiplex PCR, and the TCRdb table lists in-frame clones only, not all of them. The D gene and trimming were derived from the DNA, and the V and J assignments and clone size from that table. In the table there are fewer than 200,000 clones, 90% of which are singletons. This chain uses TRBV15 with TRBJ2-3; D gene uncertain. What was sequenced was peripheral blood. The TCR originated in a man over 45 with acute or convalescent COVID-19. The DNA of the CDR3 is TGTGCCACCAGCAGAGGGCAAACAGATACGCAGTATTTT. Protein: CATSRGQTDTQYF.